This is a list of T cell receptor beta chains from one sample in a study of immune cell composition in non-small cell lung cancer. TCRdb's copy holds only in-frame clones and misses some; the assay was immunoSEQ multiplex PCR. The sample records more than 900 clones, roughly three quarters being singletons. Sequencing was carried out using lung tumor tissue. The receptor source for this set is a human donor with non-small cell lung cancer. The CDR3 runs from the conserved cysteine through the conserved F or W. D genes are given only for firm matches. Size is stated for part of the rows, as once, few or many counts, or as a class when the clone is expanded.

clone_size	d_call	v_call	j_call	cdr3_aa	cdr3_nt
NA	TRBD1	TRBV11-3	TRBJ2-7	CASSQAGTGSYEQYF	TGTGCCAGCAGCCAGGCCGGGACAGGGTCCTACGAGCAGTACTTC
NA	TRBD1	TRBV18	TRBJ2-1	CASSRPGQGSYNEQFF	TGTGCCAGCTCACGCCCGGGACAGGGTTCCTACAATGAGCAGTTCTTC
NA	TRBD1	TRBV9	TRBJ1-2	CASSVATGTGGYGYTF	TGTGCCAGCAGCGTAGCTACTGGGACAGGGGGCTATGGCTACACCTTC
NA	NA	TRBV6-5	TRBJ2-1	CASTKEGTNEQFF	TGTGCCAGCACCAAGGAGGGGACCAATGAGCAGTTCTTC
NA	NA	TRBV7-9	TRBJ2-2	CASSFPGAGELFF	TGTGCCAGCAGTTTCCCGGGGGCCGGGGAGCTGTTTTTT
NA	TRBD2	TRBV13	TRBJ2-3	CASSKQTSGVTDTQYF	TGTGCCAGCAGCAAACAGACTAGCGGGGTCACAGATACGCAGTATTTT
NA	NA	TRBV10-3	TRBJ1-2	CAISDPFDVARADNYGYTF	TGTGCCATCAGTGACCCCTTCGACGTAGCCAGGGCGGACAACTATGGCTACACCTTC
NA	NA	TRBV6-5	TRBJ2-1	CASSYEGEPAGNEQFF	TGTGCCAGCAGTTATGAGGGCGAGCCGGCCGGCAATGAGCAGTTCTTC
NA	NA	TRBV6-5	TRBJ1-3	CASTRRRGAGNTIYF	TGTGCCAGCACCCGAAGGCGGGGCGCTGGAAACACCATATATTTT
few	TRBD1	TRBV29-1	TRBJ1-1	CSVGGTGGARAFF	TGCAGCGTTGGGGGGACAGGGGGGGCGAGGGCTTTCTTT
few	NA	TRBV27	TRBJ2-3	CASSLAVAWDTQYF	TGTGCCAGCAGTTTAGCAGTAGCTTGGGATACGCAGTATTTT
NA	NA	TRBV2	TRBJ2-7	CASKGGQLGYEQYF	TGTGCCAGCAAAGGGGGACAATTAGGTTACGAGCAGTACTTC
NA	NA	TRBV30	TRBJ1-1	CAWSVSRGVAEAFF	TGTGCCTGGAGTGTAAGCCGAGGAGTGGCTGAAGCTTTCTTT
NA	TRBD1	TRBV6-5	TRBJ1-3	CASSQTGFGNTIYF	TGTGCCAGCAGCCAGACAGGGTTTGGAAACACCATATATTTT
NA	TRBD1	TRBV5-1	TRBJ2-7	CASSLGPGDRDTPYEQYF	TGCGCCAGCAGCTTGGGGCCTGGGGACAGGGATACCCCCTACGAGCAGTACTTC
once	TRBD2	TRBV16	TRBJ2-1	CASSQSRGGNEQFF	TGTGCCAGCAGCCAATCTCGGGGGGGCAATGAGCAGTTCTTC
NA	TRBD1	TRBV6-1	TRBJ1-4	CASRTGTGSEKLFF	TGTGCCAGCAGGACCGGGACAGGGAGTGAAAAACTGTTTTTT
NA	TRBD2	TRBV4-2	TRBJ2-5	CASSRGTSGQETQYF	TGTGCCAGCAGCCGAGGGACTAGCGGGCAGGAGACCCAGTACTTC
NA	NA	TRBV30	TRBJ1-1	CAWSEGDGTEAFF	TGTGCCTGGAGCGAAGGAGACGGCACTGAAGCTTTCTTT
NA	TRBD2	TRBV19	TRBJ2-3	CASSQAGVEDTQYF	TGTGCCAGTAGCCAAGCGGGAGTTGAAGATACGCAGTATTTT
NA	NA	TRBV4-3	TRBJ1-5	CASSPSSSGQPQHF	TGCGCCAGCAGCCCCAGTTCCTCGGGACAGCCCCAGCATTTT
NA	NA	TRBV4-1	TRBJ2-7	CASSQDWSSAYEQYF	TGCGCCAGCAGCCAAGACTGGTCTAGCGCATACGAGCAGTACTTC
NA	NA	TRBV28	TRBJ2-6	CASSLNGDSGANVLTF	TGTGCCAGCAGTTTAAACGGAGACTCTGGGGCCAACGTCCTGACTTTC
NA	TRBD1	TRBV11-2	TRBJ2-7	CASSQAGTGSYEQYF	TGTGCCAGCAGCCAGGCCGGGACAGGGTCCTACGAGCAGTACTTC
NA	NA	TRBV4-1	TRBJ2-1	CASSQVISLEFVDEQFF	TGCGCCAGCAGCCAAGTAATTTCACTAGAGTTTGTCGATGAGCAGTTCTTC
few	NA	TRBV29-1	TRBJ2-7	CSVTGRGTMEQYF	TGCAGCGTTACAGGACGGGGGACCATGGAGCAGTACTTC
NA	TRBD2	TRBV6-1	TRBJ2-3	CASSELAGAEDTQYF	TGTGCCAGCAGTGAACTGGCGGGAGCGGAAGATACGCAGTATTTT
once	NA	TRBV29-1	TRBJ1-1	CSGLRRDSNTEAFF	TGCAGCGGGCTTCGCCGTGATTCGAACACTGAAGCTTTCTTT
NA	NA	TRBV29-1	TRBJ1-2	CSITAYYGYTF	TGCAGCATCACAGCTTACTATGGCTACACCTTC
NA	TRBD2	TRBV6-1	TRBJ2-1	CASSEEAGGGNEQFF	TGTGCCAGCAGTGAAGAGGCGGGAGGGGGCAATGAGCAGTTCTTC
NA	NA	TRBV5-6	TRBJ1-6	CASSLRRRESSPLHF	TGTGCCAGCAGCTTACGTCGCAGGGAATCTTCACCCCTCCACTTT
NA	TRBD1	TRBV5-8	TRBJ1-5	CASIPGQGINQQPQHF	TGTGCCAGCATCCCCGGACAGGGGATTAACCAGCAGCCCCAGCATTTT
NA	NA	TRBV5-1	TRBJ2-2	CASSLEVSGGELFF	TGCGCCAGCAGCTTGGAGGTCTCGGGCGGGGAGCTGTTTTTT
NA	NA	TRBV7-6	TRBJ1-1	CASSLDSGLDTEAFF	TGTGCCAGCAGCTTAGATTCAGGGTTGGACACTGAAGCTTTCTTT
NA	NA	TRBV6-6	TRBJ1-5	CASSTRQASSKSAPDF	TGTGCCAGCAGCACTCGGCAGGCAAGTTCTAAATCAGCCCCAGATTTT
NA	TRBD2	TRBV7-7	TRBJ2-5	CASSLVQWTSGSQETQYF	TGTGCTAGCAGCTTAGTGCAATGGACTAGCGGGAGCCAAGAGACCCAGTACTTC
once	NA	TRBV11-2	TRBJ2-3	CASSSGVGLTDTQYF	TGTGCCAGCAGCTCTGGGGTGGGGCTCACAGATACGCAGTATTTT
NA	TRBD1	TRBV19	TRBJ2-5	CASSIGQGAETQYF	TGTGCCAGTAGTATAGGTCAGGGGGCAGAGACCCAGTACTTC
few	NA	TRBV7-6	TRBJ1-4	CASSPTDIGDEKLFF	TGTGCCAGCAGCCCAACTGACATCGGGGATGAAAAACTGTTTTTT
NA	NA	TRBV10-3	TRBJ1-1	CATLGGANTEAFF	TGTGCCACCCTTGGGGGGGCGAACACTGAAGCTTTCTTT
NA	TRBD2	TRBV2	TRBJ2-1	CASRLEGLAGDGNEQFF	TGTGCCAGCAGGTTAGAGGGACTAGCGGGAGATGGTAATGAGCAGTTCTTC
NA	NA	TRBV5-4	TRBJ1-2	CASSRGTEPAGYGYTF	TGTGCCAGCAGCCGTGGGACGGAGCCAGCGGGGTATGGCTACACCTTC
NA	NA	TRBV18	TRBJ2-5	CASSPKGGGETQYF	TGTGCCAGCTCACCAAAGGGCGGCGGGGAGACCCAGTACTTC
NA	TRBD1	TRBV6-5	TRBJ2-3	CASTSSDRVRQYF	TGTGCCAGCACTTCAAGCGACAGGGTTAGGCAGTATTTT
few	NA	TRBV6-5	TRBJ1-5	CASSLSNGNQPQHF	TGTGCCAGCAGCTTGTCTAACGGGAATCAGCCCCAGCATTTT
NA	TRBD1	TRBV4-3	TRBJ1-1	CASSQDRTGRTEAFF	TGCGCCAGCAGCCAAGATAGGACAGGGCGGACTGAAGCTTTCTTT